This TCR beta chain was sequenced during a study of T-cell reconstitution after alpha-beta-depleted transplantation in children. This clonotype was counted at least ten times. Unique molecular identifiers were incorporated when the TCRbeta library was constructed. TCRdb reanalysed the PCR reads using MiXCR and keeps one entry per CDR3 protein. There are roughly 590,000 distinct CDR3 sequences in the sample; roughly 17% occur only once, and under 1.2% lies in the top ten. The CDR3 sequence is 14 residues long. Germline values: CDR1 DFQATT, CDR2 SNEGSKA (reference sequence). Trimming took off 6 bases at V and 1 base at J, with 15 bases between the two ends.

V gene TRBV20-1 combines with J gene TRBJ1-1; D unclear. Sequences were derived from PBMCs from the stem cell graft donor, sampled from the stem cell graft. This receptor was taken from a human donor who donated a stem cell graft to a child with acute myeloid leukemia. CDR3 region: CSALPRPPNTEAFF. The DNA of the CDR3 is TGCAGTGCACTGCCACGGCCCCCGAACACTGAAGCTTTCTTT.